This TCR beta chain derives from a study of Ad26.COV2.S vaccination and SARS-CoV-2 variants. General study results and limits: An underestimation of total T cell responses may have resulted from the TCR breadth and depth analyses. The placebo group had lower spike-specific TCR breadth than the vaccine recipients did. Across vaccine and placebo recipients, the breadth of non-spike TCRs was similar.

Germline V gene lookup returns CDR1 LGHNT and CDR2 FRNRAP. The V gene lost 2 bases and the J gene lost 4 bases, with 5 bases spanning the gap. The CDR3 length is 13 residues. This table comes from immunoSEQ multiplex PCR, and its TCRdb copy is limited to in-frame clones, with some not included. There are approximately 90,000 clones in the sample; approximately 81% occur only once, and more than 15% lies in the top ten. For this clone: Its cognate antigen is unknown.

The input for sequencing was peripheral blood, taken after recovery from COVID-19. The V and J genes are TRBV12-5 and TRBJ2-2; D is unresolved. The receptor comes from a human donor who had recovered from COVID-19. The DNA of the CDR3 is TGTGCTAGTGGTTTGTCCGCCACCGGGGAGCTGTTTTTT. It yields the protein CASGLSATGELFF.